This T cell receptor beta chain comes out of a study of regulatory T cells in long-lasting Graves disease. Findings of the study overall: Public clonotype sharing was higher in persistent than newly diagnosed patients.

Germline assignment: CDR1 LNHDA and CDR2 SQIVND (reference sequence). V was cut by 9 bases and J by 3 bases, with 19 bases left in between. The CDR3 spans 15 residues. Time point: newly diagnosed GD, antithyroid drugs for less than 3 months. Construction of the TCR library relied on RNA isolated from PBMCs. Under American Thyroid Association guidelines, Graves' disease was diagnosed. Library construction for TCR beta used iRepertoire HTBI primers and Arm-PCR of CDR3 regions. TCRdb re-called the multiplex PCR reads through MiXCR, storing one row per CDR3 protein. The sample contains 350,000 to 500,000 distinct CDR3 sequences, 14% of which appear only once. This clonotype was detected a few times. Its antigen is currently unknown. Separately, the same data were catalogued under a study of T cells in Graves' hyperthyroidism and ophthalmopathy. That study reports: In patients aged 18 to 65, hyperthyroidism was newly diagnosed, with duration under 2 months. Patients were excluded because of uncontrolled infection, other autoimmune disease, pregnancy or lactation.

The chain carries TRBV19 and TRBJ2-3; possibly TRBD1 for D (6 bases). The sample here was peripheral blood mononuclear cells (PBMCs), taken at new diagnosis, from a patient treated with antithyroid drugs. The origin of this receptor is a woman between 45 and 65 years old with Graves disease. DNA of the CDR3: TGTGCCAGGGCTAACTACAGGGAGCTGACAGATACGCAGTATTTT. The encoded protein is CARANYRELTDTQYF. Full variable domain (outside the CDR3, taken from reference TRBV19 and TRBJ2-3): DGGITQSPKYLFRKEGQNVTLSCEQNLNHDAMYWYRQDPGQGLRLIYYSQIVNDFQKGDIAEGYSVSREKKESFPLTVTSAQKNPTAFYLCARANYRELTDTQYFGPGTRLTVL.